Listed below are T cell receptor beta chains from one sample, sequenced in a study of blood T cell repertoires in COVID-19. The assay was immunoSEQ multiplex PCR, and TCRdb's table has in-frame clones only and misses some. The repertoire holds roughly 63,000 clones, with approximately 89% as singletons. The sequencing sample was made of peripheral blood. Receptor source: a man over 45 with active COVID-19. CDR3s include the opening cysteine and the closing phenylalanine or tryptophan. A D gene is named only where the DNA matches it firmly. A clone size is listed for some rows: how often the clone was seen (once, few, many), or a class if it is expanded.

d_call	v_call	j_call	clone_size	cdr3_aa	cdr3_nt
NA	TRBV5-4	TRBJ2-1	NA	CASSLGSSEQFF	TGTGCCAGCAGCTTGGGTAGTAGCGAGCAGTTCTTC
NA	TRBV9	TRBJ2-7	NA	CASSPRSTYEQYF	TGTGCCAGCAGCCCACGGAGTACGTACGAGCAGTACTTC
TRBD2	TRBV19	TRBJ2-4	once	CASRSGGDIQYF	TGTGCCAGTAGATCCGGGGGGGACATTCAGTACTTC
TRBD1	TRBV28	TRBJ1-2	NA	CASSFVQGVYGYTF	TGTGCCAGCAGTTTTGTACAGGGGGTCTATGGCTACACCTTC
NA	TRBV21-1	TRBJ1-1	NA	CASSIPGREEVGTEAFF	TGTGCCAGCAGCATTCCCGGACGGGAGGAGGTAGGCACTGAAGCTTTCTTT
NA	TRBV6-5	TRBJ2-7	NA	CASSTPTGNEQYF	TGTGCCAGCAGTACCCCCACAGGGAACGAGCAGTACTTC
TRBD1	TRBV7-2	TRBJ2-2	NA	CASRPTGEGTGELFF	TGTGCCAGCAGGCCGACAGGGGAAGGCACCGGGGAGCTGTTTTTT
TRBD2	TRBV5-6	TRBJ2-7	NA	CASSLSGVEQYF	TGTGCCAGCAGCTTGAGCGGGGTCGAGCAGTACTTC
TRBD1	TRBV18	TRBJ2-7	NA	CASSPIGTGVFYEQYF	TGTGCCAGCTCACCAATCGGGACAGGGGTATTCTACGAGCAGTACTTC
NA	TRBV5-1	TRBJ2-3	NA	CASSPGTFNRILGDTQYF	TGCGCCAGCAGCCCCGGAACCTTTAACAGAATTTTAGGAGATACGCAGTATTTT
NA	TRBV20-1	TRBJ1-1	NA	CSAQTRTEAFF	TGCAGTGCTCAAACGAGGACTGAAGCTTTCTTT
TRBD1	TRBV6-6	TRBJ2-5	NA	CASSPDRGETQYF	TGTGCCAGCAGCCCTGACAGGGGTGAGACCCAGTACTTC
TRBD2	TRBV5-1	TRBJ2-5	NA	CASSLAPSGGTETQYF	TGCGCCAGCAGCTTGGCCCCTAGCGGGGGGACCGAGACCCAGTACTTC
NA	TRBV5-1	TRBJ2-3	NA	CASSPDRPTDTQYF	TGCGCCAGCAGCCCCGACAGGCCCACAGATACGCAGTATTTT
TRBD1	TRBV6-1	TRBJ1-2	NA	CASSEWRTGGDSFGYTF	TGTGCCAGCAGTGAATGGCGGACAGGGGGCGATAGTTTTGGCTACACCTTC
NA	TRBV7-3	TRBJ2-1	NA	CASSPAGINEQFF	TGTGCCAGCAGCCCAGCGGGCATAAATGAGCAGTTCTTC
NA	TRBV14	TRBJ1-1	NA	CASSQGKGHSYPLNEAFF	TGTGCCAGCAGCCAAGGGAAGGGACACAGTTATCCACTAAATGAGGCTTTCTTT
TRBD2	TRBV7-2	TRBJ2-5	NA	CASSTGLGVETQYF	TGTGCCAGCAGCACCGGACTAGGGGTAGAGACCCAGTACTTC
NA	TRBV18	TRBJ2-7	NA	CASSPPGDYEQYF	TGTGCCAGCTCACCACCAGGGGACTACGAGCAGTACTTC
TRBD2	TRBV5-8	TRBJ2-1	NA	CASSLWEGNEQFF	TGTGCCAGCAGCTTGTGGGAGGGTAATGAGCAGTTCTTC
NA	TRBV2	TRBJ2-7	NA	CASRTQGIRTYEQYF	TGTGCCAGCAGGACTCAGGGGATTCGGACCTACGAGCAGTACTTC
TRBD1	TRBV27	TRBJ2-2	NA	CASSRTGNTGELFF	TGTGCCAGCAGTAGGACAGGGAACACCGGGGAGCTGTTTTTT